These 17 T cell receptor beta chains share one sample of origin, sequenced in a study of tumor and adjacent non-tumor tissue in lung cancer. This sample's RNA came from whole unsorted tissue. A modified ARM-PCR protocol with three rounds of nested PCR amplified TCRbeta. TCRdb reprocessed the multiplex PCR reads via MiXCR and lists one record per CDR3 protein. The sample yields approximately 140,000 distinct CDR3 sequences, approximately 64% seen once. Sequencing was performed on lung tumor tissue. All receptors come from a man aged 55 to 70 with small cell lung cancer.

In its sample, this clonotype was seen a few times. The chain recombines TRBV6-1 with TRBJ2-7; TRBD2 aligns across 11 bases. CDR1 is MNHNS, CDR2 SASEGT, per germline. J lost 1 base, V lost 0 bases, and 5 bases had no gene match. CDR3 length: 17 amino acids. The CDR3 DNA reads as TGTGCCAGCAGTGAAGCGCTAGCGGGAGGACGGTCCTACGAGCAGTACGTC. This encodes CASSEALAGGRSYEQYV.

This clonotype was seen only once. The CDR3, as DNA: TGTGCCAGCAGCGAGACAGGGTACTCACCCCTCCACTTT. It codes for CASSETGYSPLHF. The chain is built from TRBV7-9 and TRBJ1-6; TRBD1 agrees at 7 bases. V lost 5 bases, J lost 10 bases, and 5 bases stayed unmatched. Germline V lookup: CDR1 SEHNR, CDR2 FQNEAQ (reference sequence). This CDR3 comprises 13 residues. Full variable domain (remainder filled in from reference TRBV7-9 and TRBJ1-6): DTGVSQNPRHKITKRGQNVTFRCDPISEHNRLYWYRQTLGQGPEFLTYFQNEAQLEKSRLLSDRFSAERPKGSFSTLEIQRTEQGDSAMYLCASSETGYSPLHFGNGTRLTVT.

The count of this clonotype is one. The chain links TRBV6-1 to TRBJ2-2; D possibly corresponds to TRBD2 (6 bases). Germline-derived CDR1 and CDR2 are MNHNS and SASEGT. V was cut by 5 bases and J by 5 bases, with 15 bases left in between. The CDR3 is 15 amino acids. The CDR3 sequence: CASSSLRSGTGELFF. The DNA for the CDR3 is TGTGCCAGCAGTTCCCTCCGAAGCGGGACCGGGGAGCTGTTTTTT.

A remark on this clonotype: The limits of the CDR3 on the DNA are not certain, so only TCRdb's listed CDR3 is given. The chain is built from TRBV6-5 and TRBJ2-6. The germline CDR1 and CDR2 sequences are MNHEY and SVGAGI. The CDR3 length equals 16 residues, ends included. The CDR3 spells CASSVGPGSEANVLTF.

CDR3 nucleotides: TGTGCCAGCACCCCCGGACTAGCGGGAATTATGACAGATAGGCAATATTTT. It is translated as CASTPGLAGIMTDRQYF. This chain links TRBV12-3 or TRBV12-4 with TRBJ2-3; the match to TRBD2 covers 12 bases. CDR3 length equals 17 residues. Trimming at V came to 7 bases and at J to 15 bases, leaving 23 bases not matched to a gene.

A remark on this clonotype: Here the CDR3 omits its conserved ending phenylalanine or tryptophan, so a read error is the likely source. The chain employs TRBV14 and TRBJ2-7; D possibly corresponds to TRBD2 (5 bases). This CDR3 region has 13 residues. In germline, CDR1 is SGHDN, CDR2 FVKESK. V lost 0 bases and J lost 10, with 13 bases in between. The DNA for the CDR3 is TGTGCCAGCAGCCAAGAAGGGCGGAGGTCTCAGTACTTA. It specifies CASSQEGRRSQYL.

Note on this clonotype: A junction boundary mismatches the germline segment, possibly from a read error. The gene calls are TRBV5-1 and TRBJ2-2, with D possibly being TRBD2 (5 bases). Germline V gene data show CDR1 as SGHRS and CDR2 as YFSETQ. The CDR3 loop spans 14 amino acids. CDR3: CASTLEVTCGELFF. CDR3 coding DNA: TGCGCCAGCACCTTGGAGGTGACTTGCGGGGAGCTGTTTTTT.

This clonotype was recorded only once. The chain couples TRBV11-3 to TRBJ2-1, with D maybe TRBD2 (6 bases). CDR1 is SGHNT and CDR2 is YENEEA in the germline V gene. The CDR3 covers 18 residues. V gave up 4 bases and J gave up 16 bases, with 35 bases separating them. CDR3 sequence (DNA): TGTGCCAGCAGCTCAGAATCGATGACTACCGGGAGTGGTAATGTGCACTTCTTC. This codes for CASSSESMTTGSGNVHFF.

Of note for this clonotype: No conserved phenylalanine or tryptophan is present at the end of the CDR3, so a read error is the likely explanation. The CDR3 DNA reads as TGTGCCAGCGGCGCTAGCAATGAGCAGTTCATC. This codes for CASGASNEQFI. This chain joins TRBV7-9 and TRBJ2-1; D is unresolved. This CDR3 is 11 amino acids long. Trimming pared 8 bases from V and 6 bases from J, leaving 8 bases between. The V gene's germline CDR1 is SEHNR and CDR2 FQNEAQ (reference sequence).

The chain employs TRBV7-9 and TRBJ2-1; 8 positions match TRBD2. The junction had 13 bases not matched to a gene; V was cut back by 5 bases and J by 16 bases. Germline assignment: CDR1 SEHNR and CDR2 FQNEAQ (reference sequence). The CDR3 runs to 13 residues. CDR3 in amino acids: CASSPLGSGGEFF. The CDR3 DNA sequence: TGTGCCAGCAGCCCCCTCGGGAGCGGGGGCGAATTCTTC.

This clonotype was observed a single time. An end of the junction does not agree with germline; a read error may underlie this. The V gene is TRBV20-1, the J gene TRBJ2-6; D is tentatively TRBD1 or TRBD2 (5 bases each). This CDR3 is built from 15 residues. Germline assignment: CDR1 DFQATT and CDR2 SNEGSKA (reference sequence). The CDR3 nucleotides are TGCAGTGCTAGAGATACCAGCACCGGGGCCAACCTCCTGACTTTC. Its protein is CSARDTSTGANLLTF.

The rearrangement joins TRBV4-1 to TRBJ2-3, with D unresolved. CDR1 and CDR2 (germline): MGHRA, YSYEKL. V was trimmed by 3 bases and J by 4 bases, leaving 8 bases between them. The CDR3 runs to 13 residues. CDR3 DNA sequence: TGCGCCAGCAGCCATGAGGCCTCAGATACGCAGTATTTT. Its protein is CASSHEASDTQYF.

With respect to this clonotype: The junction does not match germline at one end; this may be a read error. This chain links TRBV11-2 with TRBJ1-2; unclear D gene. Germline CDR1 SGHAT, CDR2 FQNNGV. The CDR3 is 13 amino acids. Written as DNA, the CDR3 is TGTGCCAGCAGCCTGACATGGGCCTATGACTACACCTTC. Translating gives CASSLTWAYDYTF.

This clonotype occurred many times. J is TRBJ2-1 and V is TRBV20-1; 9 bases are shared with TRBD1. The CDR3 is 17 residues long. Germline assignment: CDR1 DFQATT and CDR2 SNEGSKA (reference sequence). Trimming removed 4 bases from V and 0 bases from J; junction bases left unmatched: 10. The CDR3, as DNA: TGCAGTGCTATGGACAGGGGAGCCCCTAGCTCCTACAATGAGCAGTTCTTC. This encodes CSAMDRGAPSSYNEQFF.

This clonotype was recorded once. A much larger clone differs by one base, so this may be a read error. The CDR3 sequence is CSANHGTDPEETQYF. CDR3 DNA: TGCAGTGCTAATCATGGGACGGATCCCGAAGAGACCCAGTACTTC. The chain is built from TRBV20-1 and TRBJ2-5, with D perhaps being TRBD1 or TRBD2 (5 bases each). Germline V lookup: CDR1 DFQATT, CDR2 SNEGSKA (reference sequence). The CDR3 has 15 residues. V shed 4 bases and J shed 3 bases, with 18 bases lying between them.

As concerns this clonotype: The junction departs from germline at one end; a sequencing error may be responsible. The genes are TRBV4-1 and TRBJ1-2; D call uncertain. Germline CDR1 is MGHRA and CDR2 is YSYEKL. The CDR3 extends over 14 amino acids. CDR3 coding DNA: TGCGCCAGCAGCCAATCCTCAGGCAACTGTGGCTACACCTTC. Its translation: CASSQSSGNCGYTF.

This clonotype was seen a handful of times. The CDR3 spells CSARAASGSKYEQFF. The CDR3 DNA reads as TGCAGTGCTAGAGCGGCTAGCGGGAGCAAGTATGAGCAGTTCTTC. This chain uses TRBV20-1 with TRBJ2-1; 10 bases line up with TRBD2. J was trimmed by 8 bases and V by 1 base; bases with no gene match: 8. Germline V CDR1 and CDR2: DFQATT, SNEGSKA (reference sequence). The length of the CDR3 is 15 residues.